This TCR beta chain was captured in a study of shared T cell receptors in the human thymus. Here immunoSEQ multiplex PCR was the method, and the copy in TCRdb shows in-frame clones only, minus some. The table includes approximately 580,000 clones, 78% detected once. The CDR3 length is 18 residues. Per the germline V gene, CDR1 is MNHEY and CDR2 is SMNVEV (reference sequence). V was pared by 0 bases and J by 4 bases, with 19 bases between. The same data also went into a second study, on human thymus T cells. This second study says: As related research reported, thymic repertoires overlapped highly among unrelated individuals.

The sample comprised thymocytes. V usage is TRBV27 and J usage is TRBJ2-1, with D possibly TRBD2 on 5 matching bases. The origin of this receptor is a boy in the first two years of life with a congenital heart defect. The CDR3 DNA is TGTGCCAGCAGTTTATCTCCCTCACTAGGGCGGAGATACAATGAGCAGTTCTTC. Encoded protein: CASSLSPSLGRRYNEQFF.